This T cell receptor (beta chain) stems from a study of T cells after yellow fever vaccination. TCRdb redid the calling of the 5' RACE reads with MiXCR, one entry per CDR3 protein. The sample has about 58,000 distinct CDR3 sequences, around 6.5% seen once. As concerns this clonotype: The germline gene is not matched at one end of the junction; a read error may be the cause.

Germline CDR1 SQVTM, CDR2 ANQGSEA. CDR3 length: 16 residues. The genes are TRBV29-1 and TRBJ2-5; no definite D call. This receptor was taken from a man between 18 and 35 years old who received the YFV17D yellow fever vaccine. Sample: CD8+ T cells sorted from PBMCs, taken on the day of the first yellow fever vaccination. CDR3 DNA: TGCAGCGTTGAAGATTCCCTGCGTATAGGCGCCGAGACCCAGCACTTC. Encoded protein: CSVEDSLRIGAETQHF. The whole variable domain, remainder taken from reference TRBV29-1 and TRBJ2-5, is SAVISQKPSRDICQRGTSLTIQCQVDSQVTMMFWYRQQPGQSLTLIATANQGSEATYESGFVIDKFPISRPNLTFSTLTVSNMSPEDSSIYLCSVEDSLRIGAETQHFGPGTRLLVL.